This TCR beta chain stems from a study of long-term antiretroviral therapy in people with HIV. As for the study in general: The earliest samples came about a decade before the 2015 immediate-ART recommendation.

Whole-study results and caveats: Increased diversity was seen after ART, yet it remained lower than in transplant donor controls.

Investigators performed immunoSEQ version v3.0 at survey level. TCRdb's copy holds only in-frame clones and misses some; the assay was immunoSEQ multiplex PCR. The sample holds roughly 20,000 clones; roughly 78% are singletons and the top ten take roughly a tenth. V gave up 8 bases and J gave up 7 bases, with 20 bases separating them. CDR3 length equals 13 residues. Germline assignment: CDR1 SQVTM and CDR2 ANQGSEA. At minimum, one pre-ART and two post-ART PBMC samples were obtained from each donor. Every single participant having HIV got treatment inside the United States. A word on this clone: The antigen is undetermined.

V is TRBV29-1 and J is TRBJ2-5; D not certain. The specimen was unsorted PBMCs, collected 4.1 years after starting antiretroviral therapy. This TCR came from a woman aged 40-49 years with HIV. CDR3 amino acids: CSFVQSAVGTQYF. CDR3 DNA sequence: TGCAGCTTCGTTCAGTCGGCCGTGGGGACCCAGTACTTC.